Listed below are T cell receptor beta chains from one sample, sequenced in a study of blood T cells in healthy people across ages. Via MiXCR, TCRdb re-called the 5' RACE reads, giving one row per CDR3 protein. The sample contains roughly 1.9 million distinct CDR3 sequences, about 39% of which appear only once. Sequencing used blood. Receptors originate from a human donor in good health. Both conserved end residues are part of each CDR3. The D gene is left open where the match is weak. Only part of the rows carry a size: once, few, many, or a class if the clone is expanded.

NA,few,TRBJ1-2,TRBV7-2,CASSLAGGLANYGYTF,TGTGCCAGCAGCTTAGCTGGAGGATTAGCTAACTATGGCTACACCTTC
TRBD2,NA,TRBJ2-3,TRBV5-4,CAGTAGGDTDTQYF,TGTGCCGGGACGGCGGGGGGCGATACAGATACGCAGTATTTT
TRBD1,few,TRBJ2-3,TRBV12-3/TRBV12-4,CASSYPGGSTDTQYF,TGTGCCAGCAGCTACCCAGGGGGTAGCACAGATACGCAGTATTTT
NA,NA,TRBJ1-2,TRBV5-6,CASSLRGDTYGYTF,TGTGCCAGCAGCTTGAGGGGGGACACCTATGGCTACACCTTC
NA,NA,TRBJ2-5,TRBV29-1,CSVERGQGEVETQYF,TGCAGCGTTGAGCGTGGGCAGGGCGAGGTGGAGACCCAGTACTTC
TRBD1,NA,TRBJ2-3,TRBV6-6,CASTAATGMVDTQYF,TGTGCCAGCACCGCCGCGACAGGGATGGTAGATACGCAGTATTTT
TRBD2,NA,TRBJ2-5,TRBV7-2,CASSFSGGGQETQYF,TGTGCCAGCAGCTTTAGTGGGGGAGGGCAAGAGACCCAGTACTTC
TRBD1,NA,TRBJ2-7,TRBV10-3,CAIQPTGAPGEQYF,TGTGCCATTCAACCGACAGGGGCCCCTGGCGAGCAGTACTTC
TRBD1,NA,TRBJ2-5,TRBV14,CASSQALGQGAAETQYF,TGTGCCAGCAGCCAAGCTCTCGGACAGGGGGCGGCGGAGACCCAGTACTTC
NA,few,TRBJ1-2,TRBV20-1,CSARQNGGYTF,TGCAGTGCTAGACAGAATGGTGGCTACACCTTC
NA,few,TRBJ2-1,TRBV29-1,CSVPRVGRYSEQFF,TGCAGCGTCCCGAGAGTGGGGCGCTACAGTGAGCAGTTCTTC
TRBD1,NA,TRBJ2-4,TRBV6-1,CASQAWTGNIQYF,TGTGCCAGCCAGGCCTGGACAGGGAACATTCAGTACTTC
TRBD1,NA,TRBJ2-4,TRBV20-1,CSARVMAGGNLQYF,TGCAGTGCTAGAGTCATGGCAGGGGGAAACTTGCAGTACTTC
NA,NA,TRBJ1-5,TRBV13,CASSLGVKGNQPQHF,TGTGCCAGCAGCTTAGGGGTAAAAGGCAATCAGCCCCAGCATTTT
NA,NA,TRBJ2-1,TRBV28,CASSSGQAHEQFF,TGTGCCAGCAGTTCCGGCCAGGCGCATGAGCAGTTCTTC
TRBD2,NA,TRBJ2-1,TRBV20-1,CSAFSLAEIPYEQFF,TGCAGTGCTTTCTCCCTAGCGGAGATCCCATATGAGCAGTTCTTC
TRBD2,few,TRBJ2-1,TRBV11-1,CASSPQRGRDNEQFF,TGTGCCAGCAGCCCCCAGCGGGGGCGGGACAATGAGCAGTTCTTC
TRBD1,NA,TRBJ2-3,TRBV9,CASSAQQTGGTDTQYF,TGTGCCAGCAGCGCACAACAAACAGGGGGCACAGATACGCAGTATTTT
NA,NA,TRBJ2-1,TRBV11-2,CASSFRGGLRSYNEQFF,TGTGCCAGCAGCTTCCGCGGGGGCCTTCGCTCCTACAATGAGCAGTTCTTC
NA,NA,TRBJ1-5,TRBV4-1,CASSQDLGTPAGRNQPQHF,TGCGCCAGCAGCCAAGACCTAGGGACACCCGCGGGTAGAAATCAGCCCCAGCATTTT
NA,few,TRBJ2-7,TRBV2,CASSDMVFPSSYEQYF,TGTGCCAGCAGTGATATGGTCTTCCCTAGCTCCTACGAGCAGTACTTC
TRBD2,NA,TRBJ2-7,TRBV20-1,CSAGGLAFGEQYF,TGCAGTGCCGGGGGACTAGCGTTCGGCGAGCAGTACTTC
NA,NA,TRBJ2-5,TRBV11-2,CASSLESGIFKTQYF,TGTGCCAGCAGCTTAGAGTCCGGGATCTTTAAGACCCAGTACTTC
NA,NA,TRBJ2-3,TRBV7-2,CASSRRLIATTDTQYF,TGTGCCAGCAGCCGGCGGCTCATAGCCACCACAGATACGCAGTATTTT
NA,NA,TRBJ1-2,TRBV6-2/TRBV6-3,CASIDGTGQTNPTNYGYTF,TGTGCCAGCATCGACGGTACCGGGCAGACTAACCCCACTAACTATGGCTACACCTTC
TRBD1,NA,TRBJ2-7,TRBV7-2,CASSTPGTGSQYF,TGTGCCAGCAGCACGCCCGGGACAGGGAGTCAGTACTTC
NA,few,TRBJ2-1,TRBV6-4,CASSVEGGGGNNEQFF,TGTGCCAGCAGTGTAGAGGGTGGTGGCGGCAACAATGAGCAGTTCTTC
TRBD1,NA,TRBJ1-1,TRBV19,CASSSPGGDTEAFF,TGTGCCAGTAGTAGCCCAGGGGGTGACACTGAAGCTTTCTTT
NA,NA,TRBJ2-3,TRBV14,CASSQRNTDTQYF,TGTGCCAGCAGCCAACGGAATACAGATACGCAGTATTTT
NA,NA,TRBJ2-7,TRBV3-1,CASSQGGSGGTPVYEQYF,TGTGCCAGCAGCCAAGGGGGAAGTGGTGGGACCCCCGTCTACGAGCAGTACTTC
NA,few,TRBJ2-5,TRBV20-1,CSALRTAKETQYF,TGCAGTGCTCTAAGGACAGCTAAAGAGACCCAGTACTTC
NA,NA,TRBJ1-2,TRBV9,CASSVVSTEDYGYTF,TGTGCCAGCAGCGTAGTGTCGACCGAAGACTATGGCTACACCTTC
NA,NA,TRBJ2-1,TRBV7-9,CASSLTQNEQFF,TGTGCCAGCAGCTTAACACAGAATGAGCAGTTCTTC
NA,NA,TRBJ1-1,TRBV20-1,CSARDSGRPNTEAFF,TGCAGTGCTAGAGATTCGGGACGGCCGAACACTGAAGCTTTCTTT
NA,NA,TRBJ1-2,TRBV7-8,CASSLTRIITRGYTF,TGTGCCAGCAGCTTAACTCGGATTATTACGAGGGGCTACACCTTC
TRBD1,NA,TRBJ2-6,TRBV3-1,CASSQPLGQGDGANVLTF,TGTGCCAGCAGCCAACCATTGGGACAGGGGGACGGGGCCAACGTCCTGACTTTC
NA,NA,TRBJ2-3,TRBV7-3,CASSPLGSYTDTQYF,TGTGCCAGCAGCCCTTTGGGGTCTTACACAGATACGCAGTATTTT
NA,NA,TRBJ2-7,TRBV6-2/TRBV6-3,CASSYGSGIEQYF,TGTGCCAGCAGTTACGGGTCGGGAATCGAGCAGTACTTC
TRBD1,few,TRBJ1-2,TRBV12-3/TRBV12-4,CASRGTGGLGYTF,TGTGCCAGCAGGGGGACAGGAGGTCTTGGCTACACCTTC
TRBD2,few,TRBJ2-7,TRBV5-1,CASSSIPTGTSAGEQYF,TGCGCCAGCAGCTCCATCCCGACCGGGACTAGCGCTGGCGAGCAGTACTTC
NA,NA,TRBJ2-3,TRBV20-1,CSADGGGDTDTQYF,TGCAGTGCGGATGGAGGGGGGGACACAGATACGCAGTATTTT
NA,NA,TRBJ1-5,TRBV6-2/TRBV6-3,CASSYDRLYSNQPQHF,TGTGCCAGCAGTTACGACCGGCTATATAGCAATCAGCCCCAGCATTTT
NA,few,TRBJ2-4,TRBV15,CATSREQGTKNIQYF,TGTGCCACCAGCAGAGAGCAGGGGACCAAAAACATTCAGTACTTC
NA,NA,TRBJ2-5,TRBV24-1,CATSGTSGETQYF,TGTGCCACCTCCGGGACATCGGGGGAGACCCAGTACTTC
NA,few,TRBJ2-3,TRBV20-1,CSAREAGLPLGDTQYF,TGCAGTGCTAGGGAAGCCGGACTGCCCCTAGGCGATACGCAGTATTTT